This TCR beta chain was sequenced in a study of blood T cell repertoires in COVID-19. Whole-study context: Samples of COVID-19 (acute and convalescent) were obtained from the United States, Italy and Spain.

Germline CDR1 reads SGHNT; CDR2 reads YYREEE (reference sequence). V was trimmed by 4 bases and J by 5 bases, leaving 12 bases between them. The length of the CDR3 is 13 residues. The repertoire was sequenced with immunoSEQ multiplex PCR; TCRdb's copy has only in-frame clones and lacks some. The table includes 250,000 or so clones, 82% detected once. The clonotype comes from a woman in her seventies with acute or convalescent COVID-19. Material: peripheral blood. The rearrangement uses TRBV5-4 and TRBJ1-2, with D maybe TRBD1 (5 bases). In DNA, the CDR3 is TGTGCCAGCAGCCTGCAGGGATTATATGGCTACACCTTC. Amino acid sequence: CASSLQGLYGYTF.